What follows is one T cell receptor beta chain and its context. No cognate antigen has been identified for it. One base away there is no much larger clone; base qualities are not given. The data stem from a study of blood T cell repertoires in COVID-19 (dated by TCRdb to about 2020). Describing the broader study: Samples covering the acute and convalescent phases of COVID-19 were provided by collaborators in the United States, Italy and Spain. The prospective study material was composed of cDNA or gDNA derived from T cells, B-cell-depleted T cells, or PBMCs. Deeply sampled blood TCRbeta repertoires from subjects exposed to, actively infected with, or recovered from COVID-19 were included in the dataset. The repertoires were released in a freely available public database meant as a resource for research on the immune response to SARS-CoV-2. The samples were drawn from the first 160 participants of the ongoing ImmuneRACE study and from 1,254 subjects provided by 6 global collaborators. Nearly every sample came with metadata listing a de-identified subject ID, COVID-19 status, age in years and sex. Where available, HLA class I and class II types were obtained from metadata supplied by the sample provider rather than from assay-based typing. General findings and caveats noted by the study authors: How much clinical and demographic metadata was included differed by source and by participant, and the metadata was provided uncurated.

In the germline V gene (reference sequence), CDR1 corresponds to LNHDA and CDR2 to SQIVND. From the cysteine through the phenylalanine, the CDR3 covers 13 amino acids. Only CDR3 DNA is held: 39 bases, read in frame from base 1. The trim is 5 bases for V and 7 bases for J, with a gap of 14 bases between the germline ends. The immunoSEQ Assay, a bias-controlled multiplex PCR, was used to amplify TCRbeta CDR3 regions from genomic DNA. In the paper's pipeline: Nucleated cell counts per sample were estimated from amplification of reference gene primers within the assay. Sequence reads were collapsed and filtered to measure the absolute abundance of every unique TCRbeta CDR3 rearrangement. For each sample, productive Simpson clonality was calculated as the square root of Simpson's diversity index across productive rearrangements. TCRdb stores this immuneACCESS table with in-frame sequences only. Part of the clones is absent; in the studies checked, under half of the shortfall reflects unresolved V genes, and no reason is known for the rest. That table supplies the V and J calls and clone size; D and trimming were determined from the DNA. The sample data list about 200,000 clones, and about 85% of these were observed just once. The leading ten clones occupy around 6% of the sample.

In Seattle, one collaborating source enrolled patients while the infection was active and tracked those patients longitudinally over the course of disease. Whole blood was collected in K2EDTA tubes by collaborating institutions according to the institutions' own protocols. For TCRbeta analysis, collaborators shipped samples as frozen whole blood, isolated PBMCs, or DNA extracted from either of those sample types. What was sequenced was peripheral blood. This sequence was found in a woman aged 40 to 49 with COVID-19, enrolled during active disease. In this chain, TRBV19 is recombined with TRBJ1-2, with the D gene call left open. CDR3 reads: CASSQIGVLGYTF. The nucleotide sequence reads as follows: TGTGCCAGTAGTCAAATCGGGGTACTTGGCTACACCTTC.